This T cell receptor (beta chain) appears in the sequencing data of a study of cytomegalovirus exposure and HLA in healthy donors. General observations from the study: Analyses of presence/absence relied on an assumption of roughly uniform sequencing depth across donors. Association of some 18,000 TCR beta sequences with HLA alleles was found at 0.05 false discovery rate in a later analysis.

CDR1 and CDR2 (germline): SEHNR, FQNEAQ (reference sequence). The CDR3 extends over 15 amino acids. The ends were cut back, 2 bases at V and 5 bases at J, with 14 bases in the middle. Researchers ran the PCR with 60 Vbeta and 13 Jbeta primers. This table comes from immunoSEQ multiplex PCR, and its TCRdb copy is limited to in-frame clones, with some not included. This sample yields roughly 130,000 clones, of which roughly 78% are seen a single time; around 3% belongs to the top ten. As for this clone: No antigen is known for it.

The chain joins TRBV7-9 to TRBJ2-3; maybe TRBD2 (6 bases). The receptor's source is a male donor in good health and CMV-seronegative. Source material: PBMCs. The DNA for the CDR3 is TGTGCCAGCAGCTTATTGGCGGGGTCGGGAGATACGCAGTATTTT. Residues: CASSLLAGSGDTQYF.